These 13 T cell receptor beta chains came from one sample sequenced in a study of kidney transplant recipient with SARS-CoV-2 infection. Each CDR3 protein is one row after TCRdb ran MiXCR on the reads. Here the sample spans about 240,000 distinct CDR3 sequences, around 26% being singletons. Sequenced here: a blood sample, sampled at baseline and between days 110 and 120 from a kidney transplant recipient. The source of these receptors is a male patient between 25 and 39 years old who had COVID-19 and was a kidney transplant recipient. The graft donor may account for some of the T cells.

This clonotype was observed many times. The CDR3 nucleotides are TGTGCCAGCAGCACGCAAGGGGTCGTTAGAAAGACCTATGGCTACACCTTC. Amino acid sequence: CASSTQGVVRKTYGYTF. The chain has TRBV16 and TRBJ1-2; weak D call: TRBD1 (5 bases). Germline CDR1 is KGHSY and CDR2 is FQNENV. CDR3 length: 17 residues. V lost 5 bases to trimming and J lost 4 bases, with 23 bases between them.

There are many counts of this clonotype. The chain employs TRBV9 and TRBJ2-7; tentatively, D is TRBD1 or TRBD2 (5 bases each). The CDR3 sequence is 15 residues long. Per the germline V gene, CDR1 is SGDLS and CDR2 is YYNGEE. V was shortened by 0 bases and J by 1 base, with 11 bases between the two germline ends. CDR3 coding DNA: TGTGCCAGCAGCGTAGAGGGGACCGGATCCTACGAGCAGTACTTC. Protein sequence: CASSVEGTGSYEQYF.

Turning to this clonotype: The junction departs from germline at one end; a sequencing error may be responsible. The chain joins TRBV7-7 to TRBJ1-2; D is undetermined. Germline loops: CDR1 SSHAT, CDR2 FNYEAQ (reference sequence). The CDR3 runs 17 residues. CDR3 sequence: CANSVAGKCRKTYGYTF. The CDR3 nucleotides read TGTGCCAACAGCGTAGCTGGTAAGTGCCGAAAGACCTATGGCTACACCTTC.

This clonotype has a count of ten or more. This chain joins TRBV28 and TRBJ2-3; tentatively, D is TRBD1 (5 bases). Germline V lookup: CDR1 MDHEN, CDR2 SYDVKM. The germline V and J ends were trimmed by 6 bases and 9 bases, with 13 bases remaining between them. This CDR3 contains 12 residues. CDR3 loop: CASRGPAVTQYF. CDR3 DNA sequence: TGTGCCAGCAGGGGGCCCGCCGTGACGCAGTATTTT.

Concerning this clonotype itself: Being one base from a much bigger clone, this may be a read error. This rearrangement joins TRBV10-2 to TRBJ2-7; TRBD1 matches 7 bases. CDR1 and CDR2 (germline): WSHSY, SAAADI. The CDR3 has 14 amino acids. Losses at the gene ends were 3 bases for V and 2 bases for J; bases not matched to a gene: 4. The CDR3 region has the DNA TGCGCCAGCAGTGACGGGACAGAGACCTACGAGCAGTACTTC. Protein: CASSDGTETYEQYF.

This clonotype has only one observation. A much bigger clone sits one base away, suggesting this may be a read error. The chain joins TRBV15 to TRBJ1-2; D ambiguous. This CDR3 is 16 amino acids long. Per germline, CDR1 LNHNV and CDR2 YYDKDF (reference sequence). The V end was cut by 0 bases, the J end by 7 bases, with 18 bases between. The CDR3 DNA reads as TGTGCCACCAGCAGAGATGGAACGGCAGCAGCGGGTGGCTACACCTTC. This sequence encodes CATSRDGTAAAGGYTF.

Ten or more counts support this clonotype. V usage is TRBV5-1 and J usage is TRBJ1-2; no clear D gene. V dropped 7 bases and J dropped 4 bases, with 23 bases sitting between them. CDR1 is SGHRS and CDR2 is YFSETQ in the germline V gene. The CDR3 has 16 amino acids. The CDR3 sequence is CASEVSSVRKTYGYTF. The DNA for the CDR3 is TGCGCCAGCGAAGTGTCATCGGTTCGAAAGACCTATGGCTACACCTTC.

This clonotype was found many times. The chain is built from TRBV10-1 and TRBJ2-1; D is perhaps TRBD1 (6 bases). The germline V gene has CDR1 WNHNN and CDR2 SYGVQD (reference sequence). This CDR3 has 14 residues. V was shortened by 0 bases and J by 6 bases, with 9 bases between the two germline ends. In DNA, the CDR3 is TGCGCCAGCAGTGAGTCCGGGACAAGCAATGAGCAGTTCTTC. It yields the protein CASSESGTSNEQFF.

The sample holds many counts of this clonotype. V and J are TRBV4-3 and TRBJ1-2; D might be TRBD1 (5 bases). Germline CDR1 and CDR2: LGHNA and YSLEER. V was pared by 1 base and J by 8 bases, with 14 bases between. The CDR3 spans 14 residues. For the CDR3, the DNA is TGCGCCAGCAGCCAAGTTGGGACCCAAAGCGGCTACACCTTC. This gives the protein CASSQVGTQSGYTF.

This clonotype was counted many times. DNA of the CDR3: TGTGCCAGCAGCTTGGGGCTAGCGGGAAGGTACGAGCAGTACTTC. This translates into CASSLGLAGRYEQYF. V gene TRBV5-8 combines with J gene TRBJ2-7; 9 bases line up with TRBD2. CDR3 size: 15 residues. CDR1 SGHTS and CDR2 YDEGEE come from the germline V gene. V lost 0 bases and J lost 4; bases outside the gene matches: 5.

A remark on this clonotype: Because it lacks the conserved phenylalanine or tryptophan at the end, this CDR3 is likely a read error. The V and J genes are TRBV6-5 and TRBJ2-5; D is perhaps TRBD2 (6 bases). This CDR3 has 15 residues. Trimming took 2 bases from V and 4 from J, leaving 14 bases between them. Germline V gene sequence: CDR1 MNHEY, CDR2 SVGAGI. The CDR3 nucleotides are TGTGCCAGCAGTTACCGCCGGGACTCAAGAGAGACCCAGTACCTC. Translating it yields CASSYRRDSRETQYL.

About this clonotype itself: A junction end diverges from the germline sequence, so it may reflect a read error. The chain combines TRBV11-3 with TRBJ2-1; 9 nucleotides match TRBD1. Germline CDR1 SGHNT, CDR2 YENEEA. CDR3 size: 14 residues. CDR3 amino acids: CACSRDRAYNEQFF. CDR3 sequence (DNA): TGTGCCTGCAGCCGGGACAGGGCCTACAATGAGCAGTTCTTC.

Comments on this clonotype: Given a much more abundant clone one base away, this may be a read error. The CDR3 is CASSLNNRDGKTYGHTF. The CDR3 DNA reads TGTGCCAGCAGCCTCAACAACAGAGACGGAAAGACCTATGGCCACACCTTC. J is TRBJ1-2 and V is TRBV7-2; D not certain. The CDR3 has 17 residues. Germline V gene sequence: CDR1 SGHTA, CDR2 FQGNSA.